Sequencing of this T cell receptor beta chain was carried out in a study of breast tumors, draining lymph nodes, adjacent tissues. This clonotype appeared a few times. Its cognate antigen is unknown. TCRdb called the multiplex PCR reads again in MiXCR, with one record for every CDR3 protein. The sample holds approximately 280,000 distinct CDR3 sequences, 30% seen once. This CDR3 contains 13 residues. Trimming stripped 4 bases from V and 6 bases from J, with 14 bases between. CDR1 and CDR2 (germline): SGHNT, YYREEE (reference sequence). Study results and caveats: Tumor TCR diversity was below lymph nodes but above nontumor tissue.

Axillary draining lymph nodes of breast cancer patients supplied the node samples. The clonotype comes from a female donor with breast cancer. Some clones in this sample may be carry-over from other donors' samples. Material: axillary lymph node tissue. The chain carries TRBV5-4 and TRBJ2-7; no definite D call. The CDR3: CASSPDRNSEQYF. The CDR3 nucleotides are TGTGCCAGCAGCCCCGATAGAAATTCCGAGCAGTACTTC. The full variable domain, its missing parts supplied by reference TRBV5-4 and TRBJ2-7, is ETGVTQSPTHLIKTRGQQVTLRCSSQSGHNTVSWYQQALGQGPQFIFQYYREEENGRGNFPPRFSGLQFPNYSSELNVNALELDDSALYLCASSPDRNSEQYFGPGTRLTVT.